This section outlines one T cell receptor beta chain sequence together with its context. Only in-frame clones appear in the TCRdb table, and some are missing; sequencing was by immunoSEQ multiplex PCR. The sample lists 190,000 or so clones; 85% to 90% were seen once. This sample is part of a study of blood T cell repertoires in COVID-19. Across the whole study: The origin of the acute and convalescent COVID-19 samples was the United States, Italy and Spain.

Germline V gene sequence: CDR1 SGHTA, CDR2 FQGNSA. The V end was cut by 3 bases, the J end by 3 bases, with 9 bases between. The CDR3 contains 14 residues. The V gene is TRBV7-2, the J gene TRBJ2-1; no reliable D call. This TCR was recovered from a man aged 25-40 years who had recovered from COVID-19. Sequenced: PBMCs or T cells enriched from blood (not recorded which). The CDR3 DNA sequence: TGTGCCAGCAGCTTTCGTAATAACTACAATGAGCAGTTCTTC. Its protein product is CASSFRNNYNEQFF.